These T cell receptor beta chains were read from a single sample in a study of Tregs in tolerant kidney transplant recipients. TCRdb's table, derived via immunoSEQ multiplex PCR, lists solely in-frame clones and lacks some. The sample lists about 240,000 clones, 65% to 85% occurring once. The sample consisted of CD4+ T cells from blood. The origin of the receptors is a human donor in good health. CDR3s include the opening cysteine and the closing phenylalanine or tryptophan. Each record gives: J gene, D gene, V gene, clone size, CDR3 protein, CDR3 DNA. D genes are given only for firm matches. Some rows mark clone size as missing; the rest say once, few, many or name a class of expanded clone.

TRBJ1-1 . TRBV18 . CASSPRTALNTEAFF TGTGCCAGCTCACCTAGGACAGCATTGAACACTGAAGCTTTCTTT
TRBJ1-1 TRBD1 TRBV6-5 . CASSSQGAGNTEAFF TGTGCCAGCAGTTCCCAGGGGGCCGGAAACACTGAAGCTTTCTTT
TRBJ2-4 TRBD1 TRBV5-8 . CASTLDRGILAKNIQYF TGTGCCAGCACACTGGACAGGGGAATCCTAGCCAAAAACATTCAGTACTTC
TRBJ2-7 . TRBV7-8 . CASSPGIAYEQYF TGTGCCAGCAGCCCCGGGATTGCCTACGAGCAGTACTTC
TRBJ1-5 . TRBV6-5 . CASSYYMADQPQHF TGTGCCAGCAGTTACTACATGGCAGATCAGCCCCAGCATTTT
TRBJ1-5 . TRBV7-9 . CASSLGKAGLEPQHF TGTGCCAGCAGCTTAGGGAAGGCAGGGCTGGAGCCCCAGCATTTT
TRBJ1-2 TRBD1 TRBV27 . CASSSTPRTGYYGYTF TGTGCCAGCAGTTCCACCCCCCGGACAGGGTATTATGGCTACACCTTC
TRBJ1-4 . TRBV18 . CASSPPIRGGLFF TGTGCCAGCTCACCACCGATACGGGGCGGACTGTTTTTT
TRBJ2-2 TRBD1 TRBV5-8 . CASSLDRGITGELFF TGTGCCAGCAGCTTGGACAGGGGGATCACCGGGGAGCTGTTTTTT
TRBJ1-2 TRBD1 TRBV6-5 . CASSAGGTGGAGYTF TGTGCCAGCAGTGCCGGGGGGACAGGGGGCGCTGGCTACACCTTC
TRBJ1-5 . TRBV30 once CAWSNAYSNQPQHF TGTGCCTGGAGTAACGCGTATAGCAATCAGCCCCAGCATTTT
TRBJ1-2 . TRBV2 . CASSEYSVLRSVDGYTF TGTGCCAGCAGTGAATATTCGGTCCTCCGGAGCGTCGATGGCTACACCTTC
TRBJ2-2 TRBD2 TRBV2 . CAGHSGGPGELFF TGTGCCGGACATAGCGGGGGCCCCGGGGAGCTGTTTTTT
TRBJ1-2 TRBD1 TRBV30 . CAWKGRQGERYYGYTF TGTGCCTGGAAGGGAAGACAGGGGGAACGATACTATGGCTACACCTTC
TRBJ1-1 . TRBV18 . CASSPYSSGATLLNTEAFF TGTGCCAGCTCACCGTACTCCTCGGGAGCAACATTACTGAACACTGAAGCTTTCTTT
TRBJ2-7 TRBD2 TRBV5-5 . CASRPGLAGYEQYF TGTGCCAGCAGGCCGGGACTAGCGGGTTACGAGCAGTACTTC
TRBJ1-5 . TRBV11-3 . CASSFSKPYRGNQPQHF TGTGCCAGCAGCTTTTCAAAACCCTACAGGGGCAATCAGCCCCAGCATTTT
TRBJ2-7 TRBD2 TRBV5-4 . CASTLRTSGRKQYF TGTGCCAGCACCCTCAGGACTAGCGGGAGGAAGCAGTACTTC
TRBJ2-7 . TRBV30 . CAWSRTGALYEQYF TGTGCCTGGAGTAGGACTGGAGCCCTCTACGAGCAGTACTTC
TRBJ2-7 TRBD1 TRBV5-1 once CASSFRDRGHEQYF TGCGCCAGCAGCTTTCGGGACAGGGGACACGAGCAGTACTTC
TRBJ2-1 TRBD2 TRBV19 . CASMGQAGGFYNEQFF TGTGCCAGTATGGGGCAAGCGGGAGGTTTTTACAATGAGCAGTTCTTC
TRBJ2-7 . TRBV9 . CASSGTGRGEQYF TGTGCCAGCAGCGGGACCGGACGAGGGGAGCAGTACTTC
TRBJ1-1 TRBD1 TRBV6-1 . CASSHGQARTEAFF TGTGCCAGCAGCCACGGACAGGCACGGACTGAAGCTTTCTTT
TRBJ2-7 . TRBV19 . CASSITSNYEQYF TGTGCCAGTAGTATAACTAGCAACTACGAGCAGTACTTC
TRBJ2-3 TRBD2 TRBV5-1 . CASSLTWTSGRDTQYF TGCGCCAGCAGCTTGACCTGGACTAGCGGGAGAGATACGCAGTATTTT
TRBJ2-1 TRBD2 TRBV30 few CAWSGGAYNEQFF TGTGCTTGGAGCGGGGGGGCTTACAATGAGCAGTTCTTC
TRBJ2-2 . TRBV19 few CASTHPSANTGELFF TGTGCCAGTACTCACCCGTCGGCGAACACCGGGGAGCTGTTTTTT
TRBJ1-3 . TRBV7-2 . CASSWADGSGNTIYF TGTGCCAGCAGCTGGGCCGACGGCTCTGGAAACACCATATATTTT
TRBJ1-3 . TRBV11-2 . CASSIRAGNTIYF TGTGCCAGCAGCATTCGGGCTGGAAACACCATATATTTT
TRBJ2-3 TRBD2 TRBV7-3 . CASSLTRSGGTDTQYF TGTGCCAGCAGCTTAACTCGTAGCGGGGGGACAGATACGCAGTATTTT
TRBJ2-1 TRBD2 TRBV4-2 few CASSQGLAGANEQFF TGTGCCAGCAGCCAGGGACTAGCGGGAGCCAATGAGCAGTTCTTC
TRBJ2-7 TRBD2 TRBV10-2 few CASRDRLAGAYEQYF TGCGCCAGCAGAGACCGACTAGCGGGGGCCTACGAGCAGTACTTC
TRBJ1-3 TRBD1 TRBV29-1 . CSVERRDGRGGRSGNTIYF TGCAGCGTTGAAAGAAGGGACGGAAGAGGGGGCAGGAGCGGAAACACCATATATTTT
TRBJ1-6 . TRBV10-2 . CASRRGDSRYNSPLHF TGCGCCAGCCGAAGAGGGGACTCAAGGTATAATTCACCCCTCCACTTT
TRBJ2-7 . TRBV7-2 . CASSLFGGSTYEQYF TGTGCCAGCAGCTTATTTGGTGGTTCGACCTACGAGCAGTACTTC
TRBJ1-4 TRBD1 TRBV7-6 once CASSLEGQRSNEKLFF TGTGCCAGCAGCTTAGAGGGACAGCGATCTAATGAAAAACTGTTTTTT
TRBJ2-6 . TRBV6-5 . CASSLDGYSGANVLTF TGTGCCAGCAGTTTAGACGGTTACTCTGGGGCCAACGTCCTGACTTTC
TRBJ2-6 . TRBV18 . CASSPIEAGPTGANVLTF TGTGCCAGCTCACCGATCGAGGCAGGGCCAACTGGGGCCAACGTCCTGACTTTC
TRBJ2-7 . TRBV7-8 . CASSSLGHEQYF TGTGCCAGCAGCTCGCTCGGGCACGAGCAGTACTTC
TRBJ2-7 TRBD1 TRBV7-8 . CASSLDGQGFNEQYF TGTGCCAGCAGCTTGGACGGACAGGGGTTCAACGAGCAGTACTTC
TRBJ2-1 TRBD2 TRBV7-6 . CASSHFSGGDNNYEQFF TGTGCCAGCAGCCATTTTTCGGGGGGGGACAACAATTATGAGCAGTTCTTC
TRBJ1-1 . TRBV6-5 . CASSYPYFSGGTEAFF TGTGCCAGCAGTTACCCTTACTTTTCCGGGGGCACTGAAGCTTTCTTT
TRBJ1-2 . TRBV10-2 . CASRNGTLLRDHYGYTF TGCGCCAGCAGGAATGGGACACTCCTTAGGGATCACTATGGCTACACCTTC
TRBJ2-2 . TRBV6-4 . CASSDSGSFLTGELFF TGTGCCAGCAGTGACTCGGGGAGCTTTCTCACCGGGGAGCTGTTTTTT
TRBJ1-6 . TRBV5-1 few CASSLAATVLGAPLHF TGCGCCAGCAGCTTGGCGGCGACGGTCCTGGGTGCACCCCTCCACTTT